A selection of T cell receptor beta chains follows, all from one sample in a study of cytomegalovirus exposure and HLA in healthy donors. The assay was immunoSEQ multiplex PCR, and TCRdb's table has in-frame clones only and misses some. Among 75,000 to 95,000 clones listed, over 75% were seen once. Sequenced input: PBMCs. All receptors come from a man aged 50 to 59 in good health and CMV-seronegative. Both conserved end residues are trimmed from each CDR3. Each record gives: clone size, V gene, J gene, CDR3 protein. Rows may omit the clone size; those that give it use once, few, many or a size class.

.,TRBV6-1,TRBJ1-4,ASSGDRVFEKLF
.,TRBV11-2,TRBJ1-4,ASSESGQWEKLF
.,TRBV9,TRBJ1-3,ASSATGDGNTIY
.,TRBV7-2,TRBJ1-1,ASSLDGIGQGSEAF
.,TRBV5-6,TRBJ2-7,ASSGGGTGVYEQY
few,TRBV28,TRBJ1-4,ASSSRTGWDEKLF
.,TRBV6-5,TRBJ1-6,ASRPPGGGSPLH
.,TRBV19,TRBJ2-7,ASSIGTGGFQY
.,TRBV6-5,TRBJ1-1,ASSSYGQVRTEAF
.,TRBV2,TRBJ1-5,ASSGAGVNQPQH
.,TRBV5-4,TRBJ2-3,ASSSDRVSDTQY
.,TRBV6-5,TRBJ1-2,ASSRQGSGYT
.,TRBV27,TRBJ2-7,ASSNRDFPYEQY
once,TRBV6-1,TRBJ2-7,ASSTPGRGKYEQY
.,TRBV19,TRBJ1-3,ASSIDGGQHSGNTIY
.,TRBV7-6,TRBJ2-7,ASSDRGGSYEQY
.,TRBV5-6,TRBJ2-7,ASSADIYEQY
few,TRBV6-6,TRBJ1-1,ASSRQGLLNTEAF
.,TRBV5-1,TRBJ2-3,ASSLDVSRGAFPPDTQY
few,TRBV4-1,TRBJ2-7,ASSQVPQGYEQY
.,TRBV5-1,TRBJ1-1,ASSPGQGGVTEAF
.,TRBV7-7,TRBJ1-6,ASSTGVNSPLH
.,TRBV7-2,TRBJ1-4,ASSLGGSNEKLF
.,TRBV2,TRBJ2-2,ASSRDRMSGELF
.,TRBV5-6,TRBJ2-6,ASSSHRLSGANVLT
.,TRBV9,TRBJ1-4,ASSPSSGAGNEKLF
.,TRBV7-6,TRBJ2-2,ASSRTSGGAGELF
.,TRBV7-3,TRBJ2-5,ASSTGTSGETQY
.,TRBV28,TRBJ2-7,ASSFIQGYSYEQY
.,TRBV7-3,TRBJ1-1,ASSLTGNTEAF
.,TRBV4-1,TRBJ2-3,ASSQDMDRLADIGNAGTQY
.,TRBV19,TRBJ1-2,ASSILPGQGHYGYT